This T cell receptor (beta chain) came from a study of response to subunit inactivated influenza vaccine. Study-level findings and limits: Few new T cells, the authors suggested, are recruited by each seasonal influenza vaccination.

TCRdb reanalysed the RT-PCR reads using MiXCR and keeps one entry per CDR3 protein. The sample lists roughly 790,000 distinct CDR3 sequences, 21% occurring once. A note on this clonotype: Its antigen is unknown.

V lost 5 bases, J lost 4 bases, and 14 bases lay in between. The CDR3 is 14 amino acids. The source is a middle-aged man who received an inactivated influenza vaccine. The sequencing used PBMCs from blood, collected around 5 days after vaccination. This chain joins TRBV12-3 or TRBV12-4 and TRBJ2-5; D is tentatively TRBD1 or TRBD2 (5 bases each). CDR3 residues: CASSGTGPRETQYF. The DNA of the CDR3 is TGTGCCAGCAGTGGGACGGGACCAAGAGAGACCCAGTACTTC.